This T cell receptor (beta chain) was sequenced in a study of cytomegalovirus exposure and HLA in healthy donors. The CDR3 spans 16 residues. PCR used 60 Vbeta primers and 13 Jbeta primers. The protocol was immunoSEQ multiplex PCR, while the TCRdb copy is restricted to in-frame clones and leaves out a portion. The sample holds 100,000 to 150,000 clones; less than 80% are singletons and the top ten take approximately 7%. Study-level results: Highly shared sequence variants in one cluster were likely a sequencing artifact.

With regard to this clone: Its specificity is not known.

The sequenced material came from PBMCs. The receptor's source is a man aged 40-49 years in good health and CMV-seropositive. V and J are TRBV1 and TRBJ1-4; the D call in the table, TRBD1, was not verified against the DNA. TRBV1 is tagged as a pseudogene. In nucleotides, the CDR3 is TGCACCAGCAGCCAAGACAAGGACAGACCTAATGAAAAACTGTTTTTT. It encodes CTSSQDKDRPNEKLFF.